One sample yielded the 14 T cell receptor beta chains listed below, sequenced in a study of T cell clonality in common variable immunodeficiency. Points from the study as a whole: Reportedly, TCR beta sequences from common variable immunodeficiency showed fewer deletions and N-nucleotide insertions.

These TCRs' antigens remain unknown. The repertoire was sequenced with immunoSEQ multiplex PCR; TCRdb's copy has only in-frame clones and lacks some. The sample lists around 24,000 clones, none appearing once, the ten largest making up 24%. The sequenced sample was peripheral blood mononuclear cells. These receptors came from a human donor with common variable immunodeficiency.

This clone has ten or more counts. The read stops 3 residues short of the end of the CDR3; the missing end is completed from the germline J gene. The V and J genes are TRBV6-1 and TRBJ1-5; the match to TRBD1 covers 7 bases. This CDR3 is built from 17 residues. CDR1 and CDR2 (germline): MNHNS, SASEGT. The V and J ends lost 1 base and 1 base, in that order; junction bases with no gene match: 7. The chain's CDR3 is CASSEGGTARSNQPQHF. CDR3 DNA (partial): TGTGCCAGCAGTGAAGGGGGGACAGCGAGGAGCAATCAGCCC.

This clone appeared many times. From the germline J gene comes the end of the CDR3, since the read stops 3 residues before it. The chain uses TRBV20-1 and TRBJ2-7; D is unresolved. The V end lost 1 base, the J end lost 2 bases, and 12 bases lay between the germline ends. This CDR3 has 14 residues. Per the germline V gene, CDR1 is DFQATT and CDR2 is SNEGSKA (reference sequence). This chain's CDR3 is CSARVDRVTYEQYF. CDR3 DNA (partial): TGCAGTGCTAGAGTTGATAGGGTTACCTACGAG.

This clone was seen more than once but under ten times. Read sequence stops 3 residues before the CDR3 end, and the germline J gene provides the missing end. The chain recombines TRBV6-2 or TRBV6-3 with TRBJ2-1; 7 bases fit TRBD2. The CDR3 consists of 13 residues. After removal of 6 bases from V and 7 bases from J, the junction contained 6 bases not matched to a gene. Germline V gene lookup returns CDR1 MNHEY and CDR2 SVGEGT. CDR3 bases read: TGTGCCAGCAGGAAGCGGGATCGGAATGAG. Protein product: CASRKRDRNE. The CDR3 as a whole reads CASRKRDRNEQFF.

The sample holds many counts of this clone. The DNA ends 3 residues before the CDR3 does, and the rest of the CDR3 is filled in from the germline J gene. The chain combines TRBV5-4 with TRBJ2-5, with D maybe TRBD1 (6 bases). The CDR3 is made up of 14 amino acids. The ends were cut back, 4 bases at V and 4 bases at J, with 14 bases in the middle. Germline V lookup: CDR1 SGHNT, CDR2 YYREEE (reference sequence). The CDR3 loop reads CASSQKQGPETQYF. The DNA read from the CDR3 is TGTGCCAGCAGCCAAAAACAGGGACCAGAGACC.

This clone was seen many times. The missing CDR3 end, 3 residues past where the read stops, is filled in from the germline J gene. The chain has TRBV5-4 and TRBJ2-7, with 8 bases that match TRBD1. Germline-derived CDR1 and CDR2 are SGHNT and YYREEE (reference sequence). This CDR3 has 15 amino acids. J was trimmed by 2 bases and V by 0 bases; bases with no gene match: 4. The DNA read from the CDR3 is TGTGCCAGCAGCTTGGGACAGGGGTCCCCCTACGAG. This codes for CASSLGQGSPYE. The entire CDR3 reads CASSLGQGSPYEQYF. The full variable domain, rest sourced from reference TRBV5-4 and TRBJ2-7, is ETGVTQSPTHLIKTRGQQVTLRCSSQSGHNTVSWYQQALGQGPQFIFQYYREEENGRGNFPPRFSGLQFPNYSSELNVNALELDDSALYLCASSLGQGSPYEQYFGPGTRLTVT.

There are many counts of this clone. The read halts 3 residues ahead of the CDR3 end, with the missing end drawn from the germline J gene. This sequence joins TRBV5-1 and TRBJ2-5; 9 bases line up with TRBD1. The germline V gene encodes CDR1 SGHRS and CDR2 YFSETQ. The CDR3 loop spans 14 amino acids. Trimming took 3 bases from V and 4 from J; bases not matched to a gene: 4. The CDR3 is CASSSGQGRETQYF. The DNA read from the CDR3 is TGCGCCAGCAGCTCGGGACAGGGCAGAGAGACC.

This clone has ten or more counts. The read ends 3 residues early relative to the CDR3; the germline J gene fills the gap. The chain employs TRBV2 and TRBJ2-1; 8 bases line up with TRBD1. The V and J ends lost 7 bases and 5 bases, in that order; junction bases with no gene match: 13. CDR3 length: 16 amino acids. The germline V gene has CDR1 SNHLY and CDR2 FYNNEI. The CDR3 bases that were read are TGTGCCAGCAAGTATGCAGTTGGACAGGGAAACAATGAG. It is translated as CASKYAVGQGNNE. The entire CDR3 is CASKYAVGQGNNEQFF.

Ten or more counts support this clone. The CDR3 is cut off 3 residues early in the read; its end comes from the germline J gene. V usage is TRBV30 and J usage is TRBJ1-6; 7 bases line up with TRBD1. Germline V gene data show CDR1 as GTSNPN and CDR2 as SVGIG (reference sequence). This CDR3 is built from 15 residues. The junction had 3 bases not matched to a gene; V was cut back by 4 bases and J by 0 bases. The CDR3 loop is CAWTGQSSYNSPLHF. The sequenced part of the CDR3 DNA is TGTGCCTGGACGGGACAGTCCTCCTATAATTCACCC.

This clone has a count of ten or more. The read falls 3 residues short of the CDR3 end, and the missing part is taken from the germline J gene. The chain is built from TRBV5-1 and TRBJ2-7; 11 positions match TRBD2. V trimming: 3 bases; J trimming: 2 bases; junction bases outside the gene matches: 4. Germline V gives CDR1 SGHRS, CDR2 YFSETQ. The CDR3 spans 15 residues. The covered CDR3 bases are TGCGCCAGCAGCTCAATAGCGGGAGGGGCCTACGAG. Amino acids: CASSSIAGGAYE. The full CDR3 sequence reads CASSSIAGGAYEQYF.

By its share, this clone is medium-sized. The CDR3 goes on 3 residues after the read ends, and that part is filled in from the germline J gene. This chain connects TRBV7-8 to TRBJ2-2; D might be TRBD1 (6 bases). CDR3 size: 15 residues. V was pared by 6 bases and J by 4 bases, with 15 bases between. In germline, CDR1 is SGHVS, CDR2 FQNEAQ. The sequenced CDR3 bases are TGTGCCAGCAGTGCTCGGCAGGGGCCCACCGGGGAG. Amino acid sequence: CASSARQGPTGE. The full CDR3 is CASSARQGPTGELFF. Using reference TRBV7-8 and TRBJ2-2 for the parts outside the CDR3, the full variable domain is GAGVSQSPRYKVAKRGQDVALRCDPISGHVSLFWYQQALGQGPEFLTYFQNEAQLDKSGLPSDRFFAERPEGSVSTLKIQRTQQEDSAVYLCASSARQGPTGELFFGEGSRLTVL.

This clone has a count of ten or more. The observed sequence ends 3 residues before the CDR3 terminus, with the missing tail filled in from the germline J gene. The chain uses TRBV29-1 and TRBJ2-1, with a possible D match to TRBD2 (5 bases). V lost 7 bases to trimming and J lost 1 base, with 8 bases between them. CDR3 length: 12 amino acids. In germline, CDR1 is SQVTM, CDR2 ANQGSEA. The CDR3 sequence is CSARGSYNEQFF. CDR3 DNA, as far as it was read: TGCAGCGCCCGGGGTTCCTACAATGAG.

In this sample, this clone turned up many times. The CDR3 bases that were read are TGTGCCAGCAGTTCAATCGAGACC. This translates into CASSSIET. The full CDR3 sequence reads CASSSIETQYF. The V and J genes are TRBV28 and TRBJ2-5; D unresolved. The read stops 3 residues short of the end of the CDR3; the missing end is completed from the germline J gene. Trimming took off 4 bases at V and 5 bases at J, with 5 bases between the two ends. Germline CDR1 is MDHEN and CDR2 is SYDVKM. This CDR3 has 11 residues.

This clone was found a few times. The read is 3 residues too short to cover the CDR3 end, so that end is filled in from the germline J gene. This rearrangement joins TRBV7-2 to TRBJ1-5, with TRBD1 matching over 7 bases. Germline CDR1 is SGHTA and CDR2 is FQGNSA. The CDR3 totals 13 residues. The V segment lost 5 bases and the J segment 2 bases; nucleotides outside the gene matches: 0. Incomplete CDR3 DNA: TGTGCCAGCAGCGGACAGGGCAATCAGCCC. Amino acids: CASSGQGNQP. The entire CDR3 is CASSGQGNQPQHF.

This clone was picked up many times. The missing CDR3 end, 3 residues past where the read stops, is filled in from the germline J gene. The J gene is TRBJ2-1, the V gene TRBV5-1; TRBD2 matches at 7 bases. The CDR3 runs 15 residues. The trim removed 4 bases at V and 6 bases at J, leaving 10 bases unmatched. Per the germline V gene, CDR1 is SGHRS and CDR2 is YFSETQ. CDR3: CASSGGEWAVNEQFF. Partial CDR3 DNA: TGCGCCAGCAGCGGGGGGGAGTGGGCGGTCAATGAG.